This is a list of T cell receptor beta chains from one sample in a study of cytomegalovirus exposure and HLA in healthy donors. Only in-frame clones appear in the TCRdb table, and some are missing; sequencing was by immunoSEQ multiplex PCR. The sample consists of 200,000 to 250,000 clones, over 80% of them appearing once. The sequenced material came from PBMCs. These receptors were collected from a woman in her forties or fifties in good health and CMV-seropositive. CDR3s include the opening cysteine and the closing phenylalanine or tryptophan. A D gene is named only where the DNA matches it firmly. Size is omitted from some rows. Given values are once, few, many or a class for expanded clones.

abundance: NA
j_gene: TRBJ2-7
v_gene: TRBV7-2
d_gene: TRBD2
CDR3nt: TGTGCCAGCAGCTCCCCAGGGGTAGCGGGGGGGCCTTACGAGCAGTACTTC
CDR3aa: CASSSPGVAGGPYEQYF

abundance: NA
j_gene: TRBJ2-7
v_gene: TRBV5-1
d_gene: NA
CDR3nt: TGCGCCAGCAGCTTGGAGGGCGGGGACGAGCAGTACTTC
CDR3aa: CASSLEGGDEQYF

abundance: NA
j_gene: TRBJ1-2
v_gene: TRBV7-9
d_gene: NA
CDR3nt: TGTGCCAGCAGCTTAGCGTTACAGAGCTATGGCTACACCTTC
CDR3aa: CASSLALQSYGYTF

abundance: NA
j_gene: TRBJ1-2
v_gene: TRBV5-1
d_gene: NA
CDR3nt: TGCGCCAGCAGCTTGTCCCCGGGATCAGACTATGGCTACACCTTC
CDR3aa: CASSLSPGSDYGYTF

abundance: NA
j_gene: TRBJ2-1
v_gene: TRBV15
d_gene: TRBD2
CDR3nt: TGTGCCACCAGCAGAGGGACTAGCGGGGGGGCCGAGCAGTTCTTC
CDR3aa: CATSRGTSGGAEQFF

abundance: once
j_gene: TRBJ1-4
v_gene: TRBV19
d_gene: NA
CDR3nt: TGTGCCAGTAGCCCATCTAATGAAAAACTGTTTTTT
CDR3aa: CASSPSNEKLFF

abundance: NA
j_gene: TRBJ2-5
v_gene: TRBV4-3
d_gene: TRBD1
CDR3nt: TGCGCCAGCAGCCGGGGACTCTACAGGGGGGAAGAGACCCAGTACTTC
CDR3aa: CASSRGLYRGEETQYF

abundance: NA
j_gene: TRBJ2-1
v_gene: TRBV18
d_gene: TRBD1
CDR3nt: TGTGCCAGCTCACCCCTGGACAGGGGGTACAATGAGCAGTTCTTC
CDR3aa: CASSPLDRGYNEQFF

abundance: NA
j_gene: TRBJ2-7
v_gene: TRBV7-8
d_gene: NA
CDR3nt: TGTGCCAGCAGCTCGAGTCGGGGCTCCTACGAGCAGTACTTC
CDR3aa: CASSSSRGSYEQYF

abundance: few
j_gene: TRBJ1-2
v_gene: TRBV2
d_gene: NA
CDR3nt: TGTGCCAGCAGTGAACAGGGCAGTTATGGCTACACCTTC
CDR3aa: CASSEQGSYGYTF

abundance: NA
j_gene: TRBJ1-4
v_gene: TRBV5-1
d_gene: TRBD1
CDR3nt: TGCGCCAGCTCGAGGACAGGGGGCGCGAAAAATGAAAAACTGTTTTTT
CDR3aa: CASSRTGGAKNEKLFF

abundance: NA
j_gene: TRBJ2-2
v_gene: TRBV10-2
d_gene: TRBD1
CDR3nt: TGCGCCATCAGACAGGGGGCGAACACCGGGGAGCTGTTTTTT
CDR3aa: CAIRQGANTGELFF

abundance: NA
j_gene: TRBJ2-1
v_gene: TRBV27
d_gene: TRBD2
CDR3nt: TGTGCCAGCAGTCTGACTAGCGGCTACAATGAGCAGTTCTTC
CDR3aa: CASSLTSGYNEQFF

abundance: once
j_gene: TRBJ1-2
v_gene: TRBV5-1
d_gene: TRBD1
CDR3nt: TGCGCCAGCAGCATAGACAGGGTTGGCTACACCTTC
CDR3aa: CASSIDRVGYTF

abundance: once
j_gene: TRBJ2-5
v_gene: TRBV7-2
d_gene: TRBD2
CDR3nt: TGTGCCAGCAGCTTGCCGGGACTAGCGGGGGGGGAGACCCAGTACTTC
CDR3aa: CASSLPGLAGGETQYF

abundance: NA
j_gene: TRBJ2-7
v_gene: TRBV28
d_gene: TRBD1
CDR3nt: TGTGCCAGCAGTACTACTACAGGGGAGTACGAGCAGTACTTC
CDR3aa: CASSTTTGEYEQYF

abundance: NA
j_gene: TRBJ2-1
v_gene: TRBV15
d_gene: NA
CDR3nt: TGTGCCACCAGCAGAGATATAACATATGGGGCTCAGCAGTTCTTC
CDR3aa: CATSRDITYGAQQFF

abundance: NA
j_gene: TRBJ2-7
v_gene: TRBV5-8
d_gene: NA
CDR3nt: TGTGCCAGCAGCTTGTACCGGAGCGAGCAGTACTTC
CDR3aa: CASSLYRSEQYF

abundance: once
j_gene: TRBJ2-3
v_gene: TRBV13
d_gene: TRBD2
CDR3nt: TGTGCCAGCTTAACTAGCGGGGCCACAGATACGCAGTATTTT
CDR3aa: CASLTSGATDTQYF

abundance: few
j_gene: TRBJ1-1
v_gene: TRBV4-2
d_gene: NA
CDR3nt: TGTGCCAGCAGCCAAGCTGGTCCGGGACGGGAGGACACTGAAGCTTTCTTT
CDR3aa: CASSQAGPGREDTEAFF

abundance: NA
j_gene: TRBJ2-5
v_gene: TRBV27
d_gene: NA
CDR3nt: TGTGCCAGCAGCCCAGGGCCGAGGTTAGAGACCCAGTACTTC
CDR3aa: CASSPGPRLETQYF

abundance: NA
j_gene: TRBJ1-2
v_gene: TRBV30
d_gene: TRBD1
CDR3nt: TGTGCCTGGATCGGACAGGCGGCGCGCTATGGCTACACCTTC
CDR3aa: CAWIGQAARYGYTF

abundance: NA
j_gene: TRBJ2-3
v_gene: TRBV4-2
d_gene: TRBD2
CDR3nt: TGTGCCAGCAGCCAAGATCCGGGGGGACCCCTGAGTTCTGAGTATTTT
CDR3aa: CASSQDPGGPLSSEYF

abundance: NA
j_gene: TRBJ2-1
v_gene: TRBV5-1
d_gene: TRBD2
CDR3nt: TGCGCCAGCAGCGGCAGGCGGGGGGTGAATGAGCAGTTCTTC
CDR3aa: CASSGRRGVNEQFF

abundance: NA
j_gene: TRBJ1-4
v_gene: TRBV2
d_gene: TRBD1
CDR3nt: TGTGCCAGCAGGGGACAGTCGTGGGCTAATGAAAAACTGTTTTTT
CDR3aa: CASRGQSWANEKLFF

abundance: NA
j_gene: TRBJ1-5
v_gene: TRBV6-6
d_gene: TRBD1
CDR3nt: TGTGCCAGCAGGACAGGGATGGATCAGCCCCAGCATTTT
CDR3aa: CASRTGMDQPQHF

abundance: NA
j_gene: TRBJ2-3
v_gene: TRBV11-2
d_gene: NA
CDR3nt: TGTGCCAGCAGCTTAGATTTGGGACTCCCTCAGTATTTT
CDR3aa: CASSLDLGLPQYF

abundance: NA
j_gene: TRBJ1-2
v_gene: TRBV28
d_gene: TRBD1
CDR3nt: TGTGCCAGCAGTCGTCAGGGGGCGTCGAACTATGGCTACACCTTC
CDR3aa: CASSRQGASNYGYTF

abundance: NA
j_gene: TRBJ2-3
v_gene: TRBV19
d_gene: TRBD1
CDR3nt: TGTGCCAGTAGCAGCAATCCTCCCCGAACAGGGGGAGATACGCAGTATTTT
CDR3aa: CASSSNPPRTGGDTQYF

abundance: NA
j_gene: TRBJ1-2
v_gene: TRBV6-6
d_gene: TRBD1
CDR3nt: TGTGCCAGCAGCACCGGGACAGGCTATGGCTACACCTTC
CDR3aa: CASSTGTGYGYTF

abundance: NA
j_gene: TRBJ1-1
v_gene: TRBV5-4
d_gene: NA
CDR3nt: TGTGCCAGCAGCTTCAGGGGTGGGAACACTGAAGCTTTCTTT
CDR3aa: CASSFRGGNTEAFF

abundance: NA
j_gene: TRBJ1-2
v_gene: TRBV4-3
d_gene: NA
CDR3nt: TGCGCCAGCAGCCAGCCAGGGTGGGGCTACACCTTC
CDR3aa: CASSQPGWGYTF

abundance: NA
j_gene: TRBJ2-7
v_gene: TRBV7-9
d_gene: TRBD2
CDR3nt: TGTGCCAGCAGCTTAGCCGGGGGGTCCGAGCAGTACTTC
CDR3aa: CASSLAGGSEQYF

abundance: NA
j_gene: TRBJ1-2
v_gene: TRBV6-5
d_gene: NA
CDR3nt: TGTGCCAGCAGTTCCAGGGGAAAGGGCTATGGCTACACCTTC
CDR3aa: CASSSRGKGYGYTF

abundance: NA
j_gene: TRBJ1-1
v_gene: TRBV27
d_gene: NA
CDR3nt: TGTGCCAGCAGTTTATTTGCCCCGAGCATGAACACTGAAGCTTTCTTT
CDR3aa: CASSLFAPSMNTEAFF

abundance: NA
j_gene: TRBJ2-1
v_gene: TRBV7-2
d_gene: TRBD1
CDR3nt: TGTGCCAGCAGCTCCAAGACAGGGGGCGGGAATGAGCAGTTCTTC
CDR3aa: CASSSKTGGGNEQFF

abundance: NA
j_gene: TRBJ1-3
v_gene: TRBV7-2
d_gene: NA
CDR3nt: TGTGCCAGCAGCTTAGGAGGTTGGAGCTCTGGAAACACCATATATTTT
CDR3aa: CASSLGGWSSGNTIYF

abundance: NA
j_gene: TRBJ1-1
v_gene: TRBV9
d_gene: NA
CDR3nt: TGTGCCAGCAGCGTAGGTGACATTAGGATGAACACTGAAGCTTTCTTT
CDR3aa: CASSVGDIRMNTEAFF

abundance: NA
j_gene: TRBJ1-1
v_gene: TRBV10-2
d_gene: TRBD1
CDR3nt: TGCGCCAGCAGTCGACAGGGATGGAGCACTGAAGCTTTCTTT
CDR3aa: CASSRQGWSTEAFF

abundance: NA
j_gene: TRBJ2-1
v_gene: TRBV19
d_gene: TRBD1
CDR3nt: TGTGCCAGTAGTACCCAGGGGGCCGTCTCCTACAATGAGCAGTTCTTC
CDR3aa: CASSTQGAVSYNEQFF

abundance: once
j_gene: TRBJ2-5
v_gene: TRBV30
d_gene: TRBD2
CDR3nt: TGTGCCTGGACCCGGACTAGCGAAGAGACCCAGTACTTC
CDR3aa: CAWTRTSEETQYF

abundance: NA
j_gene: TRBJ1-1
v_gene: TRBV6-5
d_gene: TRBD1
CDR3nt: TGTGCCAGCAGTTACTGGGACAGGGGAGGCACTGAAGCTTTCTTT
CDR3aa: CASSYWDRGGTEAFF

abundance: NA
j_gene: TRBJ2-7
v_gene: TRBV6-1
d_gene: NA
CDR3nt: TGTGCCAGCAGTGATTTCAGCTACGAGCAGTACTTC
CDR3aa: CASSDFSYEQYF

abundance: NA
j_gene: TRBJ1-5
v_gene: TRBV28
d_gene: NA
CDR3nt: TGTGCCAGCAGCCAGGGTTTCTATAGCAATCAGCCCCAGCATTTT
CDR3aa: CASSQGFYSNQPQHF

abundance: NA
j_gene: TRBJ1-3
v_gene: TRBV7-9
d_gene: NA
CDR3nt: TGTGCCAGCAGCTTAGCGGCCCGGGTAGCTGTGGAAAACACCATATATTTT
CDR3aa: CASSLAARVAVENTIYF

abundance: NA
j_gene: TRBJ1-6
v_gene: TRBV2
d_gene: NA
CDR3nt: TGTGCCAGCATGCTCCACGGGGGAGGAATTTCACCCCTCCACTTT
CDR3aa: CASMLHGGGISPLHF

abundance: NA
j_gene: TRBJ1-5
v_gene: TRBV19
d_gene: NA
CDR3nt: TGTGCCAGTAGTATAGGTGGCCGGCCCCAGCATTTT
CDR3aa: CASSIGGRPQHF

abundance: NA
j_gene: TRBJ2-7
v_gene: TRBV18
d_gene: NA
CDR3nt: TGTGCCAGCTCACCACCGGTAACAGCTAACTCCTACGAGCAGTACTTC
CDR3aa: CASSPPVTANSYEQYF

abundance: NA
j_gene: TRBJ1-2
v_gene: TRBV7-9
d_gene: TRBD1
CDR3nt: TGTTCCAGCAGCGATCGGGACAGGGGGCGCGATGGCTACACCTTC
CDR3aa: CSSSDRDRGRDGYTF

abundance: NA
j_gene: TRBJ2-2
v_gene: TRBV5-1
d_gene: NA
CDR3nt: TGCGCCAGCAGCTTGTCGGCCGGGGAGCTGTTTTTT
CDR3aa: CASSLSAGELFF

abundance: NA
j_gene: TRBJ2-1
v_gene: TRBV29-1
d_gene: NA
CDR3nt: TGCAGCGCCGATGCCCCGAAGAGGGTATACAATGAGCAGTTCTTC
CDR3aa: CSADAPKRVYNEQFF

abundance: NA
j_gene: TRBJ2-7
v_gene: TRBV6-5
d_gene: NA
CDR3nt: TGTGCCAGCAGTTACGAGGGCGGGTACGAGCAGTACTTC
CDR3aa: CASSYEGGYEQYF

abundance: NA
j_gene: TRBJ1-1
v_gene: TRBV19
d_gene: TRBD1
CDR3nt: TGTGCCAGTAGTTCCTGGGACAGGGGGGTTTTCTTT
CDR3aa: CASSSWDRGVFF

abundance: once
j_gene: TRBJ1-1
v_gene: TRBV30
d_gene: TRBD1
CDR3nt: TGTGCCTGCCCGCGAACAGGGGGGGACACTGAAGCTTTCTTT
CDR3aa: CACPRTGGDTEAFF

abundance: NA
j_gene: TRBJ1-6
v_gene: TRBV6-1
d_gene: TRBD1
CDR3nt: TGTGCCATCAGCCGGGACAGGGCACATAATTCACCCCTCCACTTT
CDR3aa: CAISRDRAHNSPLHF

abundance: NA
j_gene: TRBJ2-1
v_gene: TRBV7-6
d_gene: TRBD2
CDR3nt: TGTGCCAGCAGCTTAGCTATGACTAGCGGGGAGCAGTTCTTC
CDR3aa: CASSLAMTSGEQFF

abundance: NA
j_gene: TRBJ2-7
v_gene: TRBV5-4
d_gene: NA
CDR3nt: TGTGCCAGCTCCCGAGAGTGGGGGGACTACGAGCAGTACTTC
CDR3aa: CASSREWGDYEQYF